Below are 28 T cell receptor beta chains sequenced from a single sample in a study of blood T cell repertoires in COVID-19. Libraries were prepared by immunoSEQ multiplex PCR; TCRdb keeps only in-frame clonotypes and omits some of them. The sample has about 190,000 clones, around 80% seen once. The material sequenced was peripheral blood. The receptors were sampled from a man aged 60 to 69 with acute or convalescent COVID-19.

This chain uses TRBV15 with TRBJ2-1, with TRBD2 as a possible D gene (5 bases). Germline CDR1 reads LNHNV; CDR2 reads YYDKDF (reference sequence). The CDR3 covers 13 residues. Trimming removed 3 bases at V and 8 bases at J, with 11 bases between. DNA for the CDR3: TGTGCCACCAGCAGGGACTGGAGTGATGAGCAGTTCTTC. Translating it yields CATSRDWSDEQFF. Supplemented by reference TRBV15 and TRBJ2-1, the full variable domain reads DAMVIQNPRYQVTQFGKPVTLSCSQTLNHNVMYWYQQKSSQAPKLLFHYYDKDFNNEADTPDNFQSRRPNTSFCFLDIRSPGLGDTAMYLCATSRDWSDEQFFGPGTRLTVL.

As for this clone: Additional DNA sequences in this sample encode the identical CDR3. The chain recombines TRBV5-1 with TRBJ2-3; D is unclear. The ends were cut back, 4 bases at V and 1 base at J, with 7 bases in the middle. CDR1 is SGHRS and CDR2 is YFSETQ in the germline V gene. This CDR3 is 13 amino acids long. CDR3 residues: CASSLAGTDTQYF. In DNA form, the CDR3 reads TGCGCCAGCAGCCTCGCGGGCACAGATACGCAGTATTTT.

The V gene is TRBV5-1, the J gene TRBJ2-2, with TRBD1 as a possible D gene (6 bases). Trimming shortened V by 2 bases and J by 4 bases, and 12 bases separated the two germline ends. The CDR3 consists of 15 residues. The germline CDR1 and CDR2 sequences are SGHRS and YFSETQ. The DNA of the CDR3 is TGCGCCAGCAGCTTTAGGCAGGGGATCACCGGGGAGCTGTTTTTT. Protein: CASSFRQGITGELFF.

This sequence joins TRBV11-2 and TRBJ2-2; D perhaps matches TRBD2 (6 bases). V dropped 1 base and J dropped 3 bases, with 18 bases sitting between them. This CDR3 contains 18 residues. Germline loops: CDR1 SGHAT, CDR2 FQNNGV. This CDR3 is CASSLVRRDPLYTGELFF. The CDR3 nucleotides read TGTGCCAGCAGCTTAGTGAGGAGGGACCCTCTTTACACCGGGGAGCTGTTTTTT.

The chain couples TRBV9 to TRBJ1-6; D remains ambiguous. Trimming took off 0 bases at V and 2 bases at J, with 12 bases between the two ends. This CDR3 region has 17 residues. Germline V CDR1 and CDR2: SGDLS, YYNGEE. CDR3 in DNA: TGTGCCAGCAGCGTAGAGGCGGATTTAGCCTATAATTCACCCCTCCACTTT. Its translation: CASSVEADLAYNSPLHF.

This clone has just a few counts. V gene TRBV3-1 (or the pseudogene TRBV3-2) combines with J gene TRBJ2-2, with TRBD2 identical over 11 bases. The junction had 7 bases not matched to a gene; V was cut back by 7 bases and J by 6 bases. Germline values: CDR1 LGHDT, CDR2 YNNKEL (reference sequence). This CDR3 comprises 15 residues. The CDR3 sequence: CASNRVAGGPGELFF. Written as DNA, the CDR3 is TGTGCCAGCAACCGAGTAGCGGGGGGGCCCGGGGAGCTGTTTTTT.

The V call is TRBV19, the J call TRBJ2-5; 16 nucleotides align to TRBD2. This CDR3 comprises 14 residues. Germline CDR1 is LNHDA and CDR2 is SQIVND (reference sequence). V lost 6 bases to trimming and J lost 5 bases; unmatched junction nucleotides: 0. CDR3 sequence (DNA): TGTGCCAGTAGGGGACTAGCGGGAGGGGAGACCCAGTACTTC. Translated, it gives CASRGLAGGETQYF.

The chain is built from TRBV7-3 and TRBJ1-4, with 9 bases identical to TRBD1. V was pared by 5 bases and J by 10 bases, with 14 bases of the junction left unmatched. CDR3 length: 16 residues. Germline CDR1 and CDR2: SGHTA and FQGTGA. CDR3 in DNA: TGTGCCAGCAGCCCGGCGGGACAGGGCGAAGGGGGAAAACTGTTTTTT. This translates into CASSPAGQGEGGKLFF.

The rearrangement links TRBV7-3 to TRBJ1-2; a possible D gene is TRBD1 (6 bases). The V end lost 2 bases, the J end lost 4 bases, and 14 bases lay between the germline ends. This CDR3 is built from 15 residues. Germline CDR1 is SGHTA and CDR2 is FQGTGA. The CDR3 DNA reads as TGTGCCAGCAGCTTAGTCAGCGGGGGCGTCTATGGCTACACCTTC. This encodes CASSLVSGGVYGYTF.

CDR3 DNA: TGTGCCAGCAGTTGGGACAGGGCGAATTCACCCCTCCACTTT. Amino acid sequence: CASSWDRANSPLHF. The chain couples TRBV2 to TRBJ1-6, with 9 bases matching TRBD1. CDR3 length equals 14 residues. The germline V gene encodes CDR1 SNHLY and CDR2 FYNNEI. V lost 5 bases to trimming and J lost 7 bases; unmatched junction nucleotides: 3.

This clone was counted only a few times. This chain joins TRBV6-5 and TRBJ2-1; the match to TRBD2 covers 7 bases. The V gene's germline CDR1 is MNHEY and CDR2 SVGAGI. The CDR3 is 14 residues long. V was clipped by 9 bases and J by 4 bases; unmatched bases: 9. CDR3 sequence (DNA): TGTGCCAGTGACGGAGGGGAGGGGTACAATGAGCAGTTCTTC. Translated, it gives CASDGGEGYNEQFF.

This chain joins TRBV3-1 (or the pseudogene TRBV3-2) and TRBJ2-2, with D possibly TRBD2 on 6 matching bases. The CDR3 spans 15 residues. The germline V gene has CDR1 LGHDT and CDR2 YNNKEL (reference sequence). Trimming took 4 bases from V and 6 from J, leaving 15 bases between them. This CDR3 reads CASSLSVAVSGELFF. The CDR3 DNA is TGTGCCAGCAGCCTCTCGGTAGCGGTATCCGGGGAGCTGTTTTTT.

The CDR3 is CASSQVYLAGGGNEQFF. The DNA for the CDR3 is TGTGCCAGCAGCCAAGTGTATCTCGCGGGAGGGGGCAATGAGCAGTTCTTC. The chain couples TRBV3-1 (or the pseudogene TRBV3-2) to TRBJ2-1; the match to TRBD2 covers 9 bases. The V segment lost 1 base and the J segment 6 bases; nucleotides outside the gene matches: 10. From germline, CDR1 is LGHDT and CDR2 YNNKEL (reference sequence). The CDR3 consists of 17 residues.

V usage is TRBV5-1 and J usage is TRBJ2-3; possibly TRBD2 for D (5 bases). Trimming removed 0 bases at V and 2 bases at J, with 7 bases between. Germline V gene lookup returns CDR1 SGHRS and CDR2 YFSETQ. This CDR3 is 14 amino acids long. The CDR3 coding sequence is TGCGCCAGCAGCTTGGACGGGGACACAGATACGCAGTATTTT. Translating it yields CASSLDGDTDTQYF.

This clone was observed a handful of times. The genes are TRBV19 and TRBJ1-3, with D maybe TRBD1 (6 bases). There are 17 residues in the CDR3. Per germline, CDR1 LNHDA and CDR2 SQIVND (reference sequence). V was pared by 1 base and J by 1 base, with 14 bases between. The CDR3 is CASSIVISRGSGNTIYF. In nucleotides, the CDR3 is TGTGCCAGTAGTATAGTTATCTCCAGGGGATCTGGAAACACCATATATTTT.

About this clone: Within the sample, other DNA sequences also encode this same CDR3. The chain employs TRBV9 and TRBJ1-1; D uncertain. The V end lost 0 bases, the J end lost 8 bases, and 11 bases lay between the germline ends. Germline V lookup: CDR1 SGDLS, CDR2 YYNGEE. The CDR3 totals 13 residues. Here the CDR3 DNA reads TGTGCCAGCAGCGTAGGTGGCCGTACCGAAGCTTTCTTT. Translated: CASSVGGRTEAFF.

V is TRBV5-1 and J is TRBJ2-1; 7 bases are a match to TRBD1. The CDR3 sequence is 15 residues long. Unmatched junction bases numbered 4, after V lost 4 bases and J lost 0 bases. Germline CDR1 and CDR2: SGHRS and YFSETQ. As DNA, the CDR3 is TGCGCCAGCAGCCTCCGGGACAGCTCCTACAATGAGCAGTTCTTC. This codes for CASSLRDSSYNEQFF.

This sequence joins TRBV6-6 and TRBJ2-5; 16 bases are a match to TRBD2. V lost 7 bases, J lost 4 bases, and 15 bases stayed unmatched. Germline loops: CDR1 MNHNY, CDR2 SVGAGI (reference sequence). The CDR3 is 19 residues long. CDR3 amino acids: CASTRSGTSGGGLGETQYF. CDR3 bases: TGTGCCAGCACTCGTTCCGGGACTAGCGGGGGGGGTTTGGGAGAGACCCAGTACTTC.

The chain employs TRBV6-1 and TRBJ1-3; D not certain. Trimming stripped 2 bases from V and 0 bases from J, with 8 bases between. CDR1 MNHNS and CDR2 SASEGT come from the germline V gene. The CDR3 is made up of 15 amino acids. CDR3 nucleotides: TGTGCCAGCAGTGAAAGTCGGTTCTCTGGAAACACCATATATTTT. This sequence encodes CASSESRFSGNTIYF.

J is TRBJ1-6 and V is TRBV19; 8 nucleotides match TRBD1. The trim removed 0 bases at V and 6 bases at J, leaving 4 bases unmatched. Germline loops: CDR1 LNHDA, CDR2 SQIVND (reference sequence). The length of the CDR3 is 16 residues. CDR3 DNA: TGTGCCAGTAGTATAGAGACAGGGGCGATTAATTCACCCCTCCACTTT. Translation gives CASSIETGAINSPLHF.

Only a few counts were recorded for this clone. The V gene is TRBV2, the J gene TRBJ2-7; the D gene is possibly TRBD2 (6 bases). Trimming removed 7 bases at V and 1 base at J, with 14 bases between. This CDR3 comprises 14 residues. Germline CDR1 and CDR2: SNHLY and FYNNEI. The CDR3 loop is CASTGLARSYEQYF. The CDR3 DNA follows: TGTGCCAGCACCGGCCTAGCGCGTTCCTACGAGCAGTACTTC.

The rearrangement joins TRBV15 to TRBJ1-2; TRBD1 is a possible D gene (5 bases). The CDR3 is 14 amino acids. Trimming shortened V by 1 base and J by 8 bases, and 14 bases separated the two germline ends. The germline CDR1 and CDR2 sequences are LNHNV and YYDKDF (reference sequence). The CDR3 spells CATSRVRGGTGYTF. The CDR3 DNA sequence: TGTGCCACCAGCAGAGTGAGGGGAGGGACGGGCTACACCTTC.

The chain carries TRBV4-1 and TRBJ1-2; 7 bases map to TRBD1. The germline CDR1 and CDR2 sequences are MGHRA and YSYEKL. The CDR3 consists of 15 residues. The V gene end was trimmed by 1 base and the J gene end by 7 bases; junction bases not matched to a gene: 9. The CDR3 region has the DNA TGCGCCAGCAGCCAAGGTCCAGGGGGAGTGCTTGGCTACACCTTC. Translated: CASSQGPGGVLGYTF.

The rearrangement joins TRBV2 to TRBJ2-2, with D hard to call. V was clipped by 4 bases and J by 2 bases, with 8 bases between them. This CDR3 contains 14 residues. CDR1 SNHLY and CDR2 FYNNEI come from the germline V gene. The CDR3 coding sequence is TGTGCCAGCAGTGTTCAGGCCAACACCGGGGAGCTGTTTTTT. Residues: CASSVQANTGELFF.

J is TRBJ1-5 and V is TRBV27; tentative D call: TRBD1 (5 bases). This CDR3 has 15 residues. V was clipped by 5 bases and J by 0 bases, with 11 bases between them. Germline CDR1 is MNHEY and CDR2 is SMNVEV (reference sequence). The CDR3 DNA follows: TGTGCCAGCAGTCCGGACATCTATAGCAATCAGCCCCAGCATTTT. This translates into CASSPDIYSNQPQHF.

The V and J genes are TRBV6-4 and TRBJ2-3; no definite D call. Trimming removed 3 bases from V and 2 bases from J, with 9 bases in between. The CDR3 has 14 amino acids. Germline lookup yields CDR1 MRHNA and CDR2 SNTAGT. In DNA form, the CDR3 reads TGTGCCAGCAGTGAGCGCGGTCTCACAGATACGCAGTATTTT. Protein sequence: CASSERGLTDTQYF.

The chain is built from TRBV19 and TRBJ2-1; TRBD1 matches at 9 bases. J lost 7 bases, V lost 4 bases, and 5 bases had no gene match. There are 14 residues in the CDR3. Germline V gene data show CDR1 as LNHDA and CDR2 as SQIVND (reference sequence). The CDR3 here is CASSRPGTGNEQFF. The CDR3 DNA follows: TGTGCCAGTAGTAGACCCGGGACAGGGAATGAGCAGTTCTTC.

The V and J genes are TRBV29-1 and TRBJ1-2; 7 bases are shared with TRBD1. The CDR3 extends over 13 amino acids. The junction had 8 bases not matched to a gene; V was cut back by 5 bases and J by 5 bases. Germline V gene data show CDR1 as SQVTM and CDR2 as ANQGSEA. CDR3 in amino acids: CSVSEGAHYGYTF. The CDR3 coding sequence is TGCAGCGTTTCTGAGGGGGCCCATTATGGCTACACCTTC.